This T cell receptor (beta chain) was captured by sequencing in a study of regulatory T cells in long-lasting Graves disease. Arm-PCR with iRepertoire HTBI primers amplified the CDR3 regions for these TCR beta libraries. TCRdb analysed the multiplex PCR reads with MiXCR anew, one entry per CDR3 protein. The sample holds about 460,000 distinct CDR3 sequences, 14% seen once. Findings and limits, study-wide: Repertoires from persistent disease leaned toward TRBV28, TRBJ1-2 and TRBJ2-5.

This clonotype has ten or more counts. Antigen unknown. Germline CDR1 reads MGHRA; CDR2 reads YSYEKL. CDR3 length: 14 residues. Trimming removed 2 bases from V and 2 bases from J, with 9 bases in between. Time point denoted: newly diagnosed GD, antithyroid drugs for less than 3 months. After RNA was extracted from PBMCs, the TCR library was made from it. These sequences were also reported in another study, on T cells in Graves' hyperthyroidism and ophthalmopathy. That paper states: Graves' hyperthyroidism qualified as stable when ophthalmopathy did not progress within 18 months. An initial round of RT-PCR targeting the TCR CDR3 relied on the HTBI primer set.

The material sequenced was peripheral blood mononuclear cells (PBMCs), taken at new diagnosis, from a patient treated with antithyroid drugs. The V and J genes are TRBV4-1 and TRBJ1-1, with D hard to call. This clonotype originated in a woman in her forties or fifties with Graves disease. The CDR3 bases are TGCGCCAGCAGCCAACCGACTGCTAACACTGAAGCTTTCTTT. It is translated as CASSQPTANTEAFF.